The next 12 T cell receptor beta chains were all read from a single sample in a study of T cells in Graves' hyperthyroidism and ophthalmopathy. TCR beta CDR3 sequences were amplified from RNA transcripts. A set of HTBI primers served as the primers for a first-round RT-PCR of the TCR CDR3. Each CDR3 protein is one row after TCRdb ran MiXCR on the multiplex PCR reads. The data hold 450,000 to 650,000 distinct CDR3 sequences, with 13% to 15% observed a single time. Sequencing was performed on blood. These receptors originate from a woman between 18 and 30 years old with Graves' ophthalmopathy.

This clonotype has ten or more counts. The J gene is TRBJ2-7, the V gene TRBV6-2 or TRBV6-3; D possibly matches TRBD1 or TRBD2 (5 bases each). This CDR3 is built from 14 residues. The germline V and J ends were trimmed by 6 bases and 3 bases, with 15 bases remaining between them. The germline V gene encodes CDR1 MNHEY and CDR2 SVGEGT. This chain's CDR3 is CASRSGTDVYEQYF. CDR3 DNA: TGTGCCAGCAGATCCGGGACCGACGTCTACGAGCAGTACTTC.

Ten or more counts support this clonotype. The chain carries TRBV19 and TRBJ1-1, with 9 bases fitting TRBD1. This CDR3 spans 15 amino acids. Unmatched junction bases numbered 1, after V lost 2 bases and J lost 0 bases. CDR1 LNHDA and CDR2 SQIVND come from the germline V gene (reference sequence). CDR3 region: CASSIHRGLNTEAFF. The CDR3 coding sequence is TGTGCCAGTAGTATACACAGGGGGCTGAACACTGAAGCTTTCTTT.

Many counts were recorded for this clonotype. The V call is TRBV7-2, the J call TRBJ2-1; no firm D call. CDR3 length: 17 amino acids. Germline-derived CDR1 and CDR2 are SGHTA and FQGNSA. Trimming pared 5 bases from V and 0 bases from J, leaving 17 bases between. The CDR3 DNA is TGTGCCAGCAGCATCACAATGACGGCGGCCTCCTACAATGAGCAGTTCTTC. Protein sequence: CASSITMTAASYNEQFF.

This clonotype has at least ten counts. The V call is TRBV30, the J call TRBJ2-3; 7 bases line up with TRBD2. The CDR3 is made up of 14 amino acids. Germline CDR1 and CDR2: GTSNPN and SVGIG (reference sequence). The V segment lost 1 base and the J segment 3 bases; nucleotides outside the gene matches: 4. The CDR3, as DNA: TGTGCCTGGAGTGGTTGGGGGGGAACAGATACGCAGTATTTT. It translates to CAWSGWGGTDTQYF.

This clonotype was detected a few times. The rearrangement uses TRBV19 and TRBJ2-7; no definite D call. Trimming cost V 6 bases and J 1 base, with 25 bases left between them. The length of the CDR3 is 18 residues. CDR1 is LNHDA, CDR2 SQIVND, per germline (reference sequence). CDR3 DNA sequence: TGTGCCAGTAGCCCGATAAAACTATCAAGGCACCCTTCCTACGAGCAGTACTTC. Translation: CASSPIKLSRHPSYEQYF.

This clonotype was picked up a small number of times. The chain uses TRBV9 and TRBJ2-1; TRBD1 aligns across 10 bases. Germline CDR1 reads SGDLS; CDR2 reads YYNGEE. The CDR3 length is 15 residues. Germline trimming cut 4 bases from V and 6 bases from J; bases unmatched to any gene: 7. This chain's CDR3 is CASSSRDRGINEQFF. As DNA, the CDR3 is TGTGCCAGCAGCTCCCGGGACAGGGGCATCAATGAGCAGTTCTTC.

This clonotype was found many times. This chain uses TRBV9 with TRBJ2-1, with 16 bases aligning to TRBD2. J lost 7 bases, V lost 4 bases, and 8 bases had no gene match. Germline V gives CDR1 SGDLS, CDR2 YYNGEE. The CDR3 extends over 17 amino acids. Written as DNA, the CDR3 is TGTGCCAGCAGCACGGGACTAGCGGGAGGGGGGAGGAATGAGCAGTTCTTC. It encodes CASSTGLAGGGRNEQFF.

This clonotype was counted ten times or more. This chain links TRBV30 with TRBJ2-2; D might be TRBD1 (6 bases). The length of the CDR3 is 15 residues. V was cut by 2 bases and J by 1 base, with 11 bases left in between. Germline CDR1 reads GTSNPN; CDR2 reads SVGIG (reference sequence). CDR3 in DNA: TGTGCCTGGAGTCGCGGACAGTTGAACACCGGGGAGCTGTTTTTT. Translation gives CAWSRGQLNTGELFF.

The chain joins TRBV5-6 to TRBJ2-2; 11 positions match TRBD2. The CDR3 has 20 amino acids. CDR1 is SGHDT and CDR2 is YYEEEE in the germline V gene. J lost 6 bases, V lost 1 base, and 17 bases had no gene match. The CDR3 loop is CASSLTGTEGTSGTAGELFF. The CDR3 DNA sequence: TGTGCCAGCAGCTTGACCGGGACGGAAGGGACTAGCGGAACGGCCGGGGAGCTGTTTTTT.

This clonotype was observed many times. The chain recombines TRBV11-3 with TRBJ1-1, with 7 positions matching TRBD1. The germline CDR1 and CDR2 sequences are SGHNT and YENEEA. The CDR3 is 15 amino acids. V lost 4 bases, J lost 0 bases, and 5 bases stayed unmatched. CDR3 nucleotides: TGTGCCAGCAGCTCCCGGACAGGAGTGAACACTGAAGCTTTCTTT. Translating it yields CASSSRTGVNTEAFF.

The table lists this clonotype with many counts. The rearrangement joins TRBV5-6 to TRBJ2-7; 14 positions agree with TRBD2. The V gene end was trimmed by 4 bases and the J gene end by 1 base; junction bases not matched to a gene: 13. Germline assignment: CDR1 SGHDT and CDR2 YYEEEE. The CDR3 length is 19 residues. CDR3 DNA sequence: TGTGCCAGCAGCCCACCCCCGGGACTAGCGGGAGTAAGGTCCTACGAGCAGTACTTC. It specifies CASSPPPGLAGVRSYEQYF.

This clonotype has only a few counts. This chain links TRBV4-2 with TRBJ1-4; 8 positions agree with TRBD1. The CDR3 contains 17 residues. V was clipped by 2 bases and J by 6 bases; unmatched bases: 11. The germline CDR1 and CDR2 sequences are LGHNA and YNFKEQ. The CDR3 protein is CASSQNMGQAKDEKLFF. For the CDR3, the DNA is TGTGCCAGCAGCCAAAATATGGGACAGGCGAAAGATGAAAAACTGTTTTTT.